This T cell receptor (beta chain) derives from a study of early T cells in non-severe SARS-CoV-2 infection. V lost 6 bases and J lost 7, with 10 bases in between. Looked up from germline, CDR1 is SGHTA and CDR2 is FQGNSA. The CDR3 covers 12 residues. Using its own MiXCR run on the 5' RACE reads, TCRdb lists one record per CDR3 protein. The data hold about 57,000 distinct CDR3 sequences, with 10% to 15% observed a single time. The genes are TRBV7-2 and TRBJ1-5, with D perhaps matching TRBD1 (5 bases). Material for sequencing was whole blood. The sequence was obtained from an adult who was a healthcare worker with PCR-confirmed SARS-CoV-2 infection or an uninfected control (not recorded which). CDR3 protein: CASSWGGQPQHF. For the CDR3, the DNA is TGTGCCAGCAGTTGGGGCGGGCAGCCCCAGCATTTT.